Listed below are T cell receptor beta chains from one sample, sequenced in a study of blood T cell repertoires in COVID-19. The table came from immunoSEQ multiplex PCR; TCRdb's copy has only in-frame clones and leaves some out. The data hold about 160,000 clones, with about 85% observed a single time. Sequencing used peripheral blood. All receptors come from a woman aged 50 to 60 with COVID-19, enrolled during active disease. CDR3s include the opening cysteine and the closing phenylalanine or tryptophan. The D gene is left open where the match is weak. Where a row states a size, it is once, few, many or the class of an expanded clone; other rows omit it.

CDR3aa,abundance,d_gene,v_gene
CASSQLDTEAFF,many,-,TRBV18
CSGGEGWSEQYF,-,-,TRBV29-1
CASSLGGRVPYF,-,TRBD1,TRBV3-1/TRBV3-2
CASSFGQGGNSPLHF,-,TRBD1,TRBV7-6
CASSPSGGRYNEQFF,few,TRBD2,TRBV6-5
CASVRRGDWGETQYF,-,-,TRBV6-5
CASSRVGQGRRYGYTF,-,-,TRBV11-2
CAGGPLGTQYF,-,-,TRBV10-1
CASSQGLLAGPDTQYF,-,TRBD2,TRBV4-3
CAWTDGGGEQYF,-,-,TRBV30
CASSQGTAHYGYTF,-,-,TRBV4-1
CASSLPTGGKGTDTQYF,-,TRBD2,TRBV7-2
CASSLRTGDTGELFF,-,-,TRBV5-4
CASRQTGGGELFF,-,-,TRBV11-2
CATVLRTGVTDTQYF,-,TRBD1,TRBV2
CASSLQLQETQYF,-,-,TRBV27
CALQSGVLQETQYF,-,TRBD2,TRBV6-5
CASGSGNTEAFF,-,-,TRBV5-1
CASSVEDMNTEAFF,-,-,TRBV9
CASSLGLAGGQETQYF,-,TRBD2,TRBV7-6
CASSVQVQETQYF,-,-,TRBV10-2
CASSFLAGATDTQYF,-,TRBD2,TRBV7-8
CASSIGQGPFYEQYF,-,TRBD1,TRBV27
CASRPTGEPYNEQFF,-,TRBD1,TRBV2
CASSISGYDNQPQHF,few,-,TRBV19
CASSQSRTGRTYEQYF,-,TRBD1,TRBV23-1
CAWSVLEGSPYNEQFF,once,-,TRBV30
CASSERKRGTSTDTQYF,-,TRBD2,TRBV10-1
CASSSDGAGGNYGYTF,-,TRBD1,TRBV5-4
CASSRQVDEKLFF,-,-,TRBV19
CASSPSQGTDTIYF,-,-,TRBV18
CASSFYAPTRETQYF,-,-,TRBV5-6
CAGSESSYNSPLHF,-,-,TRBV28
CASSQAGENTGELFF,-,TRBD2,TRBV19
CASSALSGNTIYF,-,-,TRBV9
CASSPAPRSGYTF,-,-,TRBV7-9
CASSSGQGPFEQYF,-,TRBD1,TRBV7-3
CASSLAGQGINTEAFF,-,TRBD1,TRBV5-5
CASSHQGSGELFF,-,-,TRBV27
CASSLSGRGYTF,-,-,TRBV11-3
CASSIPGQGYSPLHF,-,TRBD1,TRBV28
CASSRTGGEKLFF,-,TRBD1,TRBV6-5
CASSIGSGGDEQFF,-,TRBD2,TRBV19
CSASSHGLGGTYEQYF,-,-,TRBV20-1
CASGQGVFGANVLTF,-,TRBD1,TRBV19
CAWSRGGPAEAFF,-,-,TRBV30
CAWNPGRWDGYTF,-,-,TRBV30
CASSFHLGTLTYEQYF,-,-,TRBV28